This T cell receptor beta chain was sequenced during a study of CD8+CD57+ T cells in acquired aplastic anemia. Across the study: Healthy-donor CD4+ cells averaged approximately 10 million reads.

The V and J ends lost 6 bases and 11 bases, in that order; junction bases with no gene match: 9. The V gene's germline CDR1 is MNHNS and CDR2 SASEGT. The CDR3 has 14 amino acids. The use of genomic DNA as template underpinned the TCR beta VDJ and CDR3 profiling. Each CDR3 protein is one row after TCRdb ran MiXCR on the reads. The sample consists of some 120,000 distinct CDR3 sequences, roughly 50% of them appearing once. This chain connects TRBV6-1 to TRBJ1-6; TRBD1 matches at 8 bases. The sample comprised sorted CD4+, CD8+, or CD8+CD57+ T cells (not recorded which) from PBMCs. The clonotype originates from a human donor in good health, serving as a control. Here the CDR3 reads CASSQGQDHTPLHF. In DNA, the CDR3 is TGTGCCAGCAGCCAGGGACAGGATCATACACCCCTCCACTTT.